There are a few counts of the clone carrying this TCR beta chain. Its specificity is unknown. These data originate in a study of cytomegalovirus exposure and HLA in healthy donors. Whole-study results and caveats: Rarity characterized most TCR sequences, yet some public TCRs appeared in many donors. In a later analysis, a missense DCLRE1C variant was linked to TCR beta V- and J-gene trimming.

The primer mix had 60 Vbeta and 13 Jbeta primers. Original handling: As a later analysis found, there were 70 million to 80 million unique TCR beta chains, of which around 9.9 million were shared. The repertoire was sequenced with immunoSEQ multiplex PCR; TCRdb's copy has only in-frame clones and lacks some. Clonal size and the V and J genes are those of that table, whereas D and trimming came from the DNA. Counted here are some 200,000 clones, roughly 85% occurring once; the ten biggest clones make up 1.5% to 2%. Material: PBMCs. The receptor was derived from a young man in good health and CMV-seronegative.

The CDR3 DNA follows: TGTGCCAGCAGTTACGAGGGAGAGACTGAAGCTTTCTTT. Its translation is CASSYEGETEAFF. The rearrangement links TRBV6-6 to TRBJ1-1; no firm D call. The V and J ends lost 2 bases and 5 bases respectively, with 9 bases between them. CDR1 is MNHNY, CDR2 SVGAGI, per germline (reference sequence). The CDR3 has 13 amino acids.